One sample yielded the 16 T cell receptor beta chains listed below, sequenced in a study of CD8 T cells in ankylosing spondylitis. TCRdb analysed the 5' RACE reads with MiXCR anew, one entry per CDR3 protein. The table includes under 850,000 distinct CDR3 sequences, roughly 20% detected once. No antigen has been identified for these receptors. Study conclusions and caveats: Within ankylosing spondylitis blood, a TCR beta motif made up of eight highly homologous variants appeared to be characteristic.

The material sequenced was blood, either unsorted or a sorted T cell fraction (not recorded which). All receptors derive from a male donor with ankylosing spondylitis.

V gene TRBV19 combines with J gene TRBJ2-1; the match to TRBD2 covers 10 bases. Germline lookup yields CDR1 LNHDA and CDR2 SQIVND (reference sequence). The CDR3 is 16 residues long. J gave up 8 bases and V 4 bases, and 11 bases lay outside the gene matches. Written as DNA, the CDR3 is TGTGCCAGTAGTACTCTAGCGGGAGTTCTTTTCGATGAGCAGTTCTTC. Translation gives CASSTLAGVLFDEQFF.

CDR3 in DNA: TGTGCCAGCACGGGGTCGGGTGGTGTTTCCTCCGGGGAGCTGTTTTTT. Protein sequence: CASTGSGGVSSGELFF. The chain combines TRBV6-1 with TRBJ2-2; D is possibly TRBD2 (5 bases). The CDR3 has 16 amino acids. From germline, CDR1 is MNHNS and CDR2 SASEGT. V was trimmed by 7 bases and J by 6 bases, leaving 21 bases between them.

V usage is TRBV3-1 and J usage is TRBJ2-1; D gene unclear. Trimming took off 0 bases at V and 3 bases at J, with 12 bases between the two ends. The CDR3 loop spans 16 amino acids. Germline V gene sequence: CDR1 LGHDT, CDR2 YNNKEL (reference sequence). DNA of the CDR3: TGTGCCAGCAGCCAAGAGGGCTCCTACCTCTACAATGAGCAGTTCTTC. Residues: CASSQEGSYLYNEQFF.

In this sample, this clonotype turned up a few times. This rearrangement joins TRBV4-1 to TRBJ2-5; a weak D match, TRBD1 (6 bases). Trimming took off 5 bases at V and 3 bases at J, with 10 bases between the two ends. There are 13 residues in the CDR3. Per the germline V gene, CDR1 is MGHRA and CDR2 is YSYEKL. This CDR3 is CASSWDIEETQYF. CDR3 DNA sequence: TGCGCCAGCAGCTGGGACATTGAAGAGACCCAGTACTTC.

A few counts support this clonotype. The J gene is TRBJ2-1, the V gene TRBV5-1; 10 positions match TRBD2. The CDR3 totals 16 residues. The V gene's germline CDR1 is SGHRS and CDR2 YFSETQ. V gave up 4 bases and J gave up 7 bases; unmatched junction bases: 11. The CDR3 sequence: CASSTASGGSGNEQFF. Written as DNA, the CDR3 is TGCGCCAGCAGCACCGCTAGCGGGGGCTCCGGGAATGAGCAGTTCTTC.

The chain joins TRBV7-9 to TRBJ2-1; 7 positions agree with TRBD2. Germline CDR1 is SEHNR and CDR2 is FQNEAQ (reference sequence). The CDR3 spans 16 residues. The ends lost 4 bases at V and 3 bases at J; junction bases unmatched: 9. The CDR3 DNA follows: TGTGCCAGCAGCTCACAAGCGGGGATATTCTACAATGAGCAGTTCTTC. The encoded protein is CASSSQAGIFYNEQFF.

The chain links TRBV6-5 to TRBJ1-3; 11 bases match TRBD1. Trimming at V came to 2 bases and at J to 3 bases, leaving 6 bases not matched to a gene. From germline, CDR1 is MNHEY and CDR2 SVGAGI. The CDR3 covers 17 residues. The CDR3 protein is CASSYRGQGGSGNTIYF. The CDR3, as DNA: TGTGCCAGCAGTTACAGGGGACAGGGGGGGAGTGGAAACACCATATATTTT.

The rearrangement joins TRBV19 to TRBJ1-2; D remains unclear. The germline CDR1 and CDR2 sequences are LNHDA and SQIVND (reference sequence). Trimming pared 1 base from V and 0 bases from J, leaving 6 bases between. This CDR3 is 14 amino acids long. The CDR3 DNA reads as TGTGCCAGTAGTATAGGCGGCTCTAACTATGGCTACACCTTC. This gives the protein CASSIGGSNYGYTF.

The CDR3 reads CASSRAPYSNQPQHF. The CDR3 DNA is TGTGCCAGCTCACGGGCTCCTTATAGCAATCAGCCCCAGCATTTT. This chain joins TRBV18 and TRBJ1-5; D gene uncertain. The length of the CDR3 is 15 residues. The germline V gene has CDR1 KGHSH and CDR2 LQKENI. The ends were cut back, 4 bases at V and 0 bases at J, with 10 bases in the middle. Looking up the rest from reference TRBV18 and TRBJ1-5 gives the full variable domain: NAGVMQNPRHLVRRRGQEARLRCSPMKGHSHVYWYRQLPEEGLKFMVYLQKENIIDESGMPKERFSAEFPKEGPSILRIQQVVRGDSAAYFCASSRAPYSNQPQHFGDGTRLSIL.

The rearrangement uses TRBV12-3 or TRBV12-4 and TRBJ1-6, with no clear D. V lost 2 bases, J lost 7 bases, and 9 bases lay in between. This CDR3 spans 14 amino acids. This chain's CDR3 is CASSLRSTNSPLHF. The DNA for the CDR3 is TGTGCCAGCAGTTTAAGGAGTACGAATTCACCCCTCCACTTT.

V is TRBV20-1 and J is TRBJ2-7; TRBD2 matches 7 bases. The CDR3 has 16 amino acids. V dropped 0 bases and J dropped 4; count of bases not matched to a gene: 12. Germline CDR1 DFQATT, CDR2 SNEGSKA (reference sequence). This CDR3 is CSARDLGGSPLYEQYF. The CDR3 DNA sequence: TGCAGTGCTAGAGATCTAGGCGGGAGCCCTCTATACGAGCAGTACTTC.

This chain connects TRBV3-1 to TRBJ2-3; D possibly uses TRBD1 or TRBD2 (5 bases each). Germline V CDR1 and CDR2: LGHDT, YNNKEL (reference sequence). V lost 1 base and J 1 base, leaving 9 bases between the germline ends. This CDR3 is built from 15 residues. For the CDR3, the DNA is TGTGCCAGCAGCCAAGGGGTGGGGGGCACAGATACGCAGTATTTT. As protein: CASSQGVGGTDTQYF.

This rearrangement joins TRBV4-1 to TRBJ2-1, with D unresolved. Germline V gene lookup returns CDR1 MGHRA and CDR2 YSYEKL. The CDR3 has 12 amino acids. V lost 3 bases, J lost 6 bases, and 6 bases lay in between. CDR3 coding DNA: TGCGCCAGCAGCCAGATGAGCAATGAGCAGTTCTTC. It specifies CASSQMSNEQFF.

The chain carries TRBV29-1 and TRBJ2-1; a weak D match, TRBD2 (6 bases). Germline CDR1 and CDR2: SQVTM and ANQGSEA. This CDR3 has 14 residues. V dropped 1 base and J dropped 0 bases, with 7 bases sitting between them. The CDR3 reads CSVEGGDSYNEQFF. The CDR3 DNA reads TGCAGCGTTGAAGGGGGGGACTCCTACAATGAGCAGTTCTTC.

This chain joins TRBV20-1 and TRBJ2-3; D is possibly TRBD2 (6 bases). Deletions cut 6 bases from V and 2 bases from J, with 24 bases between. From germline, CDR1 is DFQATT and CDR2 SNEGSKA (reference sequence). This CDR3 comprises 17 residues. CDR3: CSANPGTAGQFTDTQYF. In DNA, the CDR3 is TGCAGTGCAAATCCGGGAACAGCGGGCCAGTTCACAGATACGCAGTATTTT.

There are a few counts of this clonotype. In DNA form, the CDR3 reads TGTGCCAGCAGCACCCAGGGTGTTCAGTCACCCCTCCACTTT. Translating it yields CASSTQGVQSPLHF. V usage is TRBV6-6 and J usage is TRBJ1-6, with a weak D call TRBD1 (5 bases). Germline CDR1 is MNHNY and CDR2 is SVGAGI (reference sequence). CDR3 length: 14 residues. V was pared by 6 bases and J by 10 bases, with 16 bases between.